Shown below are 21 T cell receptor beta chains from a single sample sequenced in a study of T cell repertoires in ileal Crohn's disease. Here immunoSEQ multiplex PCR was the method, and the copy in TCRdb shows in-frame clones only, minus some. The data contain roughly 4,000 clones, around 71% of them singletons. Time point indicated: neoterminal ileum biopsy at postoperative endoscopy, about 6 months after surgery. Sample: ileal tissue. These receptors were obtained from an adult with Crohn's disease.

The chain joins TRBV6-5 to TRBJ1-6, with a possible D match to TRBD1 (6 bases). This CDR3 has 14 residues. V gave up 2 bases and J gave up 6 bases, with 8 bases separating them. Germline V lookup: CDR1 MNHEY, CDR2 SVGAGI. The CDR3 sequence: CASSYRGGNSPLHF. The CDR3 DNA follows: TGTGCCAGCAGTTACAGGGGGGGTAATTCACCCCTCCACTTT.

This clone was seen a handful of times. This CDR3 reads CAWGGTVVNTEAFF. CDR3 DNA sequence: TGTGCCTGGGGCGGGACAGTTGTGAACACTGAAGCTTTCTTT. The chain carries TRBV30 and TRBJ1-1; 7 bases map to TRBD1. V was clipped by 5 bases and J by 0 bases; unmatched bases: 6. Germline assignment: CDR1 GTSNPN and CDR2 SVGIG (reference sequence). The CDR3 spans 14 residues.

V gene TRBV6-1 combines with J gene TRBJ2-7; 8 bases match TRBD2. Germline V gives CDR1 MNHNS, CDR2 SASEGT. V shed 4 bases and J 4 bases; nucleotides not matched to a gene: 6. This CDR3 comprises 14 residues. The DNA of the CDR3 is TGTGCCAGCAGTGCGGGGGGGGCGGCTTACGAGCAGTACGTC. Protein sequence: CASSAGGAAYEQYV.

The chain employs TRBV25-1 and TRBJ2-6; TRBD1 might be the D (5 bases). The CDR3 is made up of 15 amino acids. Germline V gene data show CDR1 as MGHDK and CDR2 as SYGVNS. V was pared by 3 bases and J by 1 base, with 7 bases between. This CDR3 is CASSDPGSGANVLTF. The CDR3 DNA follows: TGTGCCAGCAGTGATCCAGGGTCTGGGGCCAACGTCCTGACTTTC.

Comment on this clone: The same CDR3 also results from other DNA sequences found in this sample. The chain couples TRBV7-9 to TRBJ1-1, with a weak D call TRBD1 (6 bases). The CDR3 has 14 residues. The V and J ends lost 3 bases and 7 bases respectively, with 15 bases between them. Germline V lookup: CDR1 SEHNR, CDR2 FQNEAQ (reference sequence). CDR3 amino acids: CASSLLGGGLEAFF. The CDR3 DNA follows: TGTGCCAGCAGCTTGTTGGGGGGGGGCCTTGAAGCTTTCTTT.

This clone has a single count. This rearrangement joins TRBV5-4 to TRBJ1-1; TRBD1 matches at 7 bases. This CDR3 has 17 residues. With 3 bases clipped from V and 0 bases from J, the junction kept 11 bases outside the gene matches. Germline V lookup: CDR1 SGHNT, CDR2 YYREEE (reference sequence). This CDR3 is CASSSNRGPAMNTEAFF. DNA of the CDR3: TGTGCCAGCAGCTCCAACAGGGGACCAGCTATGAACACTGAAGCTTTCTTT. The full variable domain, in which reference TRBV5-4 and TRBJ1-1 provide the parts outside the CDR3, is ETGVTQSPTHLIKTRGQQVTLRCSSQSGHNTVSWYQQALGQGPQFIFQYYREEENGRGNFPPRFSGLQFPNYSSELNVNALELDDSALYLCASSSNRGPAMNTEAFFGQGTRLTVV.

The genes are TRBV2 and TRBJ2-3; 7 nucleotides align to TRBD1. CDR3 length: 15 amino acids. Per germline, CDR1 SNHLY and CDR2 FYNNEI. Losses at the gene ends were 4 bases for V and 0 bases for J; bases not matched to a gene: 4. CDR3 in amino acids: CASSVGTASTDTQYF. CDR3 in DNA: TGTGCCAGCAGTGTGGGGACAGCAAGCACAGATACGCAGTATTTT.

The chain recombines TRBV2 with TRBJ1-1, with D possibly being TRBD1 (6 bases). The CDR3 length is 11 residues. Trimming pared 6 bases from V and 10 bases from J, leaving 12 bases between. Germline V gene sequence: CDR1 SNHLY, CDR2 FYNNEI. This CDR3 is CASRGTIGAFF. CDR3 bases: TGTGCCAGCAGGGGGACAATCGGAGCTTTCTTT.

V is TRBV30 and J is TRBJ2-2, with D possibly TRBD1 on 5 matching bases. V shed 4 bases and J shed 1 base, with 10 bases lying between them. The CDR3 is 14 residues long. The germline V gene encodes CDR1 GTSNPN and CDR2 SVGIG (reference sequence). CDR3 sequence: CAWTWGRNTGELFF. As DNA, the CDR3 is TGTGCCTGGACCTGGGGCCGGAACACCGGGGAGCTGTTTTTT.

The rearrangement joins TRBV6-6 to TRBJ2-5; TRBD2 might be the D (5 bases). CDR3 length: 12 residues. Trimming cost V 8 bases and J 4 bases, with 11 bases left between them. Germline V gives CDR1 MNHNY, CDR2 SVGAGI (reference sequence). The CDR3: CASSGSGETQYF. The CDR3, as DNA: TGTGCCAGCTCGGGGTCGGGAGAGACCCAGTACTTC.

This chain connects TRBV4-1 to TRBJ2-7; 12 nucleotides line up with TRBD2. Germline CDR1 and CDR2: MGHRA and YSYEKL. The length of the CDR3 is 14 residues. V shed 4 bases and J 5 bases; nucleotides not matched to a gene: 3. CDR3 region: CASSLWTSGNEQYV. CDR3 DNA: TGCGCCAGCAGCCTTTGGACTAGCGGGAACGAGCAGTACGTC.

This clone appeared once. The gene calls are TRBV7-6 and TRBJ2-3; 14 nucleotides agree with TRBD2. The CDR3 has 15 amino acids. Germline V gives CDR1 SGHVS, CDR2 FNYEAQ. With 5 bases clipped from V and 6 bases from J, the junction kept 4 bases outside the gene matches. The CDR3 nucleotides read TGTGCCAGCAGCCCGGGACTAGCGGGAGCCGATACGCAGTATTTT. It specifies CASSPGLAGADTQYF.

The chain combines TRBV7-9 with TRBJ2-1, with 11 bases matching TRBD2. The CDR3 is made up of 17 amino acids. V shed 5 bases and J 8 bases; nucleotides not matched to a gene: 14. Germline CDR1 is SEHNR and CDR2 is FQNEAQ (reference sequence). Here the CDR3 reads CASSGGSGGAVAYEQFF. The CDR3 bases are TGTGCCAGCAGCGGGGGTAGCGGGGGGGCAGTCGCCTATGAGCAGTTCTTC.

The chain joins TRBV9 to TRBJ2-2, with 7 bases aligning to TRBD1. Germline V gene sequence: CDR1 SGDLS, CDR2 YYNGEE. The CDR3 is 16 amino acids. The J segment lost 3 bases and the V segment lost 2 bases, leaving 7 bases of the junction unmatched. Here the CDR3 DNA reads TGTGCCAGCAGCGTCCGGGACAGATTTTACACCGGGGAGCTGTTTTTT. Translated: CASSVRDRFYTGELFF.

The V gene is TRBV7-9, the J gene TRBJ2-1, with D unclear. Germline V lookup: CDR1 SEHNR, CDR2 FQNEAQ (reference sequence). Trimming left V 5 bases short and J 9 bases short, with 8 bases between. The CDR3 totals 11 residues. CDR3 DNA sequence: TGTGCCAGCAGCCTACACAGTGAGCAGTTCTTC. Translation gives CASSLHSEQFF.

This clone is classed as large. V gene TRBV19 combines with J gene TRBJ1-1; D is unresolved. V shed 1 base and J shed 8 bases, with 8 bases lying between them. This CDR3 has 12 amino acids. Germline V gene lookup returns CDR1 LNHDA and CDR2 SQIVND (reference sequence). The CDR3 is CASSIGDAEAFF. For the CDR3, the DNA is TGTGCCAGTAGTATAGGCGATGCGGAAGCTTTCTTT.

The gene calls are TRBV6-6 and TRBJ2-2; the D gene is possibly TRBD1 (6 bases). Germline loops: CDR1 MNHNY, CDR2 SVGAGI (reference sequence). The CDR3 runs 13 residues. Between the trimmed V and J ends, which lost 6 bases and 7 bases, there was a span of 12 bases. The CDR3 sequence is CASRPRGHGELFF. CDR3 sequence (DNA): TGTGCCAGCAGGCCCAGGGGACACGGGGAGCTGTTTTTT.

V is TRBV27 and J is TRBJ2-1; 8 bases are a match to TRBD2. Per the germline V gene, CDR1 is MNHEY and CDR2 is SMNVEV (reference sequence). The ends lost 0 bases at V and 0 bases at J; junction bases unmatched: 13. The CDR3 has 20 residues. CDR3 protein: CASSLSTHGLALSSYNEQFF. The CDR3 DNA follows: TGTGCCAGCAGTTTATCTACTCACGGACTAGCCTTGAGCTCCTACAATGAGCAGTTCTTC.

This clone turned up a few times. The V call is TRBV7-3, the J call TRBJ2-7, with TRBD1 identical over 9 bases. Germline CDR1 and CDR2: SGHTA and FQGTGA. J was trimmed by 7 bases and V by 0 bases; bases with no gene match: 7. This CDR3 is 15 amino acids long. The CDR3: CASSLTGTGMSEQYF. The DNA of the CDR3 is TGTGCCAGCAGCTTAACCGGGACAGGGATGTCAGAGCAGTACTTC.

V gene TRBV5-1 combines with J gene TRBJ2-3, with 9 nucleotides matching TRBD1. Germline CDR1 SGHRS, CDR2 YFSETQ. This CDR3 comprises 16 residues. J was trimmed by 2 bases and V by 3 bases; bases with no gene match: 7. CDR3 amino acids: CASSSPGQGLTDTQYF. The CDR3 nucleotides read TGCGCCAGCAGCTCCCCGGGACAGGGCCTCACAGATACGCAGTATTTT.

The J gene is TRBJ2-7, the V gene TRBV6-7; 9 bases align to TRBD2. TRBV6-7 is assigned to the ORF class and has an uncertain function. There are 16 residues in the CDR3. Unmatched junction bases numbered 11, after V lost 6 bases and J lost 2 bases. The CDR3 here is CASSPLRVAGAYEQYV. Here the CDR3 DNA reads TGTGCCAGCAGCCCACTCAGAGTAGCGGGAGCCTACGAGCAGTACGTC.